This T cell receptor beta chain was found in a study of shared clonotypes between healthy human individuals. Findings of the study overall: Sorted-subset sequencing was shown by rarefaction to be incomplete despite large depth.

CDR3 length: 18 amino acids. CDR1 and CDR2 (germline): KGHSH, LQKENI. The junction had 22 bases not matched to a gene; V was cut back by 6 bases and J by 8 bases. The repertoire was sequenced with immunoSEQ multiplex PCR; TCRdb's copy has only in-frame clones and lacks some. Of about 2.1 million clones in the sample, around 93% were seen once. CD8 cells classed as naive were CD45RO-negative and positively selected for CCR7, excluding terminally differentiated effector memory CD45RA+ cells. About this clone itself: The antigen remains undetermined.

Source material: naive CD8+ T cells from PBMCs. The TCR sequence derives from a young man in good health. Some clones in this sample may be carry-over from other donors' samples. The chain combines TRBV18 with TRBJ1-2; TRBD1 aligns across 9 bases. CDR3 coding DNA: TGTGCCAGCTCGCTGGACCCGGGGACAGGGATTGAAGTCGAGGGCTACACCTTC. It codes for CASSLDPGTGIEVEGYTF. The full variable domain, in which reference TRBV18 and TRBJ1-2 provide the parts outside the CDR3, is NAGVMQNPRHLVRRRGQEARLRCSPMKGHSHVYWYRQLPEEGLKFMVYLQKENIIDESGMPKERFSAEFPKEGPSILRIQQVVRGDSAAYFCASSLDPGTGIEVEGYTFGSGTRLTVV.